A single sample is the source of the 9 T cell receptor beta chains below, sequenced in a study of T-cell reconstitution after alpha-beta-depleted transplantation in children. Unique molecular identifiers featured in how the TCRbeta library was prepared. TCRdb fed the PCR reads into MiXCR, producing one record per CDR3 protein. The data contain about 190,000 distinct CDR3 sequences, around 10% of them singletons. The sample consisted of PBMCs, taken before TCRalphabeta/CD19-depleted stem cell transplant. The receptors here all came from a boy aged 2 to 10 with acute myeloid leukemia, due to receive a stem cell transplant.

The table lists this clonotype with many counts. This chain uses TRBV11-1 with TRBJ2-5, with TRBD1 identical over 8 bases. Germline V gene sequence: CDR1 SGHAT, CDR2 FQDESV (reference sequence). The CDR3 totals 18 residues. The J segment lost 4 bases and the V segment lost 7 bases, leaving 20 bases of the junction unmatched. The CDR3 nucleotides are TGTGCCAGCACCCTCTCCGGGGTTCGCAGGGGGCTAGTAGAGACCCAGTACTTC. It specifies CASTLSGVRRGLVETQYF.

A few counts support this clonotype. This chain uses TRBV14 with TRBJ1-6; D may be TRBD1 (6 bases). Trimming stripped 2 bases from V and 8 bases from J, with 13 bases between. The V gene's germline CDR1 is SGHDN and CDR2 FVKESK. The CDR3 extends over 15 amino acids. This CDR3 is CASSQLQGQYSPLHF. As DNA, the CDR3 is TGTGCCAGCAGCCAACTACAGGGCCAGTATTCACCCCTCCACTTT.

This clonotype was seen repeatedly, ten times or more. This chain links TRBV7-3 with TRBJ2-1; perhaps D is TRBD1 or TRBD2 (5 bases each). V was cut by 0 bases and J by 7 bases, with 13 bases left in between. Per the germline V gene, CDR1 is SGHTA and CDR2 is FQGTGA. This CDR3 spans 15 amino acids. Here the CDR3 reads CASSLTGLAFNEQFF. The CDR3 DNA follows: TGTGCCAGCAGCTTAACGGGGCTAGCATTTAATGAGCAGTTCTTC.

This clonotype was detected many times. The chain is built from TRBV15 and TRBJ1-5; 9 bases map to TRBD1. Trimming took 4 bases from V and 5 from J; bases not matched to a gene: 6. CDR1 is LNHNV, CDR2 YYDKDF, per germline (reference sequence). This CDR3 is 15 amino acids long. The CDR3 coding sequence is TGTGCCACCAGCACGCGGTGGACAGGGGATCAGCCCCAGCATTTT. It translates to CATSTRWTGDQPQHF.

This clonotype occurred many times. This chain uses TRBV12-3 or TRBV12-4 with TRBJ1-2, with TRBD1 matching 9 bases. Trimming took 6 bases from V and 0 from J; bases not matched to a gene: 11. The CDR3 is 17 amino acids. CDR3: CASSRYGGDRANYGYTF. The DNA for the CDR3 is TGTGCCAGCAGCCGTTATGGGGGGGACAGGGCTAACTATGGCTACACCTTC.

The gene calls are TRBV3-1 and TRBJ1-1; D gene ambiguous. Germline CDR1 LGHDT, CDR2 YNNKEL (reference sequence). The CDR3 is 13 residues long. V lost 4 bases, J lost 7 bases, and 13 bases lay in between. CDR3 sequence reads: CASSPYSGYEAFF. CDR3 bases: TGTGCCAGCAGCCCGTACTCCGGATATGAAGCTTTCTTT. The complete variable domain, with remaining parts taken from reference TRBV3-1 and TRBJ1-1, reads DTAVSQTPKYLVTQMGNDKSIKCEQNLGHDTMYWYKQDSKKFLKIMFSYNNKELIINETVPNRFSPKSPDKAHLNLHINSLELGDSAVYFCASSPYSGYEAFFGQGTRLTVV.

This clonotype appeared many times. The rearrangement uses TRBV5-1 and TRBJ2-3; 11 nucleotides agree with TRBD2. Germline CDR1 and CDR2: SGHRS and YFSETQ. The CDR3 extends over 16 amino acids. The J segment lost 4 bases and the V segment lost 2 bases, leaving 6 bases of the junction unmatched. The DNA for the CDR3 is TGCGCCAGCAGCTTCCTAGCGGGGGGCCGCGCAGATACGCAGTATTTT. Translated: CASSFLAGGRADTQYF.

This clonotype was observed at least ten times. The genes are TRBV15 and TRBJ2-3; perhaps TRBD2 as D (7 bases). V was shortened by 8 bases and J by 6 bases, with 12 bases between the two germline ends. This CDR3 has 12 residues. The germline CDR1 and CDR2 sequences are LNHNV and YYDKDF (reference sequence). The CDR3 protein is CATLEGGDTQYF. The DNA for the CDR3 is TGTGCCACCCTCGAGGGGGGGGATACGCAGTATTTT.

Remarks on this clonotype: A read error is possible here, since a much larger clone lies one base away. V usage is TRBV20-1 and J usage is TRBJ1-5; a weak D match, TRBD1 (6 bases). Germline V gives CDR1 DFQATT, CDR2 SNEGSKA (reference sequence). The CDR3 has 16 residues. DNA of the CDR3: TGCTGTGCTAGAGACGGCGGGGGGCTAAGCAATCAGCCCCAGCATTTT. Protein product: CCARDGGGLSNQPQHF.